This record looks at one T cell receptor (beta chain) sequence and its context. Researchers ran the PCR with 60 Vbeta and 13 Jbeta primers. TCRdb's table, derived via immunoSEQ multiplex PCR, lists solely in-frame clones and lacks some. This repertoire shows about 140,000 clones, 88% found once; its top ten account for 0.45% to 0.6%. The data are from a study of cytomegalovirus exposure and HLA in healthy donors. At the level of the study: As released early, the data held 80 million to 90 million unique TCRs from HLA-typed donors.

CDR3 length equals 11 residues. From germline, CDR1 is SGHAT and CDR2 FQNNGV. V was shortened by 4 bases and J by 13 bases, with 13 bases between the two germline ends. This chain uses TRBV11-2 with TRBJ2-5; D is uncertain. This receptor was identified in a woman between 40 and 50 years old in good health and CMV-seronegative. Sequencing used PBMCs. Here the CDR3 DNA reads TGTGCCAGCAGCTCCAGGTTTACACCGTACTTC. Encoded protein: CASSSRFTPYF.